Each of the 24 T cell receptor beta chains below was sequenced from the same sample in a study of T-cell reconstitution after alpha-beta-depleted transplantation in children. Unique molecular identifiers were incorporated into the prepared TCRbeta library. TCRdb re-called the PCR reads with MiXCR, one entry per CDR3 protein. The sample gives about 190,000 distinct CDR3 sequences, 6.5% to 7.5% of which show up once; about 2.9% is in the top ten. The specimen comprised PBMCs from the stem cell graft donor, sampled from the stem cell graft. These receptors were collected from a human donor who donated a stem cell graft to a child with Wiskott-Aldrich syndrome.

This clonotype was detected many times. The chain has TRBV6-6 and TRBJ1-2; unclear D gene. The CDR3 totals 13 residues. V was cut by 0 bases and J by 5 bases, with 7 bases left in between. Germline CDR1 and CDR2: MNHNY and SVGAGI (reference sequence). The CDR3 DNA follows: TGTGCCAGCAGTTACTCGACTGGGTATGGCTACACCTTC. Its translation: CASSYSTGYGYTF.

The CDR3: CSAWTDPYTGELFF. DNA for the CDR3: TGCAGTGCCTGGACAGACCCCTACACCGGGGAGCTGTTTTTT. This chain uses TRBV20-1 with TRBJ2-2; maybe TRBD1 (6 bases). The CDR3 totals 14 residues. Per the germline V gene, CDR1 is DFQATT and CDR2 is SNEGSKA (reference sequence). V dropped 6 bases and J dropped 3 bases, with 14 bases sitting between them.

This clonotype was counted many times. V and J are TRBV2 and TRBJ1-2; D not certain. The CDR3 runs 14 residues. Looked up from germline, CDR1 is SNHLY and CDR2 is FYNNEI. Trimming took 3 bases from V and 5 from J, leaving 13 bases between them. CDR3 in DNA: TGTGCCAGCAGTGAGGGAACTCAGCCTTATGGCTACACCTTC. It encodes CASSEGTQPYGYTF.

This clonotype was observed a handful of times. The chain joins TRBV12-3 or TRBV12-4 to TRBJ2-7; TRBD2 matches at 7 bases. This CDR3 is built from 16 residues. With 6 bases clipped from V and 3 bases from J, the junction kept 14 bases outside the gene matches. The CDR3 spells CASSPAGLAANYEQYF. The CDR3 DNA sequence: TGTGCCAGCAGCCCTGCGGGCCTAGCGGCCAACTACGAGCAGTACTTC.

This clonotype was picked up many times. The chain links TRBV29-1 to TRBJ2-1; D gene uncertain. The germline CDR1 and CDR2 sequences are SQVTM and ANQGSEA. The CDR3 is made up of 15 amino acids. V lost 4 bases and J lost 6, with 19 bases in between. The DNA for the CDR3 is TGCAGCGTTGGCACCTGGAGCCCCCGCGTCAATGAGCAGTTCTTC. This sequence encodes CSVGTWSPRVNEQFF.

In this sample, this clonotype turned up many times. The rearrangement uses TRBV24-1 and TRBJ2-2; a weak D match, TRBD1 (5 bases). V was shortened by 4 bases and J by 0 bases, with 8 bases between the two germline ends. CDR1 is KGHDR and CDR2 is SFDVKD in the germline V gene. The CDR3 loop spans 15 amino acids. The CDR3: CATSETGSNTGELFF. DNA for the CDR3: TGTGCCACCAGTGAAACAGGCTCGAACACCGGGGAGCTGTTTTTT.

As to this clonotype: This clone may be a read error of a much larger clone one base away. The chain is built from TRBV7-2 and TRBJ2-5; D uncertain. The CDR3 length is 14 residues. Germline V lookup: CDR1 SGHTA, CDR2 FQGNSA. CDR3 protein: CSSSSNGPRETQYF. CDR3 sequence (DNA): TGTTCCAGCAGCTCTAACGGGCCGAGGGAGACCCAGTACTTC.

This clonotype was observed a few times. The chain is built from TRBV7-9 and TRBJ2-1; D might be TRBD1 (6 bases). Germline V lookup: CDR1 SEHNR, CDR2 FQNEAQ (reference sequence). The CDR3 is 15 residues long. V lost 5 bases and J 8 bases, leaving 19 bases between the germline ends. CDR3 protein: CASSLNREEDDEQFF. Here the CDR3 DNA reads TGTGCCAGCAGCCTAAACAGGGAAGAGGACGATGAGCAGTTCTTC.

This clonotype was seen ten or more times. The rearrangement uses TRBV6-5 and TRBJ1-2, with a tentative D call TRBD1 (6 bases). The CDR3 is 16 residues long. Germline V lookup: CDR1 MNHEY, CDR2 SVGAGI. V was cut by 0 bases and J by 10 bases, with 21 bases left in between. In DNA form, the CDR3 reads TGTGCCAGCAGTTACTCGAATACAGGGCGGGCTACGGCCTACACCTTC. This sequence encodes CASSYSNTGRATAYTF.

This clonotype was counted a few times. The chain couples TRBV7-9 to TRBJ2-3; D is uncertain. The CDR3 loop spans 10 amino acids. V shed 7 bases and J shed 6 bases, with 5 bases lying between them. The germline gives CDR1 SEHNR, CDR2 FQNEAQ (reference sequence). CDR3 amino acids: CASTRDTQYF. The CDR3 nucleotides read TGTGCCAGCACGAGGGATACGCAGTATTTT. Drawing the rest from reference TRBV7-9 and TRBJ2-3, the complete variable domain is DTGVSQNPRHKITKRGQNVTFRCDPISEHNRLYWYRQTLGQGPEFLTYFQNEAQLEKSRLLSDRFSAERPKGSFSTLEIQRTEQGDSAMYLCASTRDTQYFGPGTRLTVL.

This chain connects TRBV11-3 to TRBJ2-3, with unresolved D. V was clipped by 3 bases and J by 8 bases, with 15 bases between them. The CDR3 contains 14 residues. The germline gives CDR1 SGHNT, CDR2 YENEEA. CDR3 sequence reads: CASSFDGPEGTQYF. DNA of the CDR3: TGTGCCAGCAGCTTCGACGGCCCAGAAGGTACGCAGTATTTT.

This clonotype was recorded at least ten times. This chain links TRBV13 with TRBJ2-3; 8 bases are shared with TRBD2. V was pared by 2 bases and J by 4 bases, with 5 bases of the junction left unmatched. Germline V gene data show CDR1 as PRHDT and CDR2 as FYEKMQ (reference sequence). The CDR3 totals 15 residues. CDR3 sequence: CASSLSGGGSDTQYF. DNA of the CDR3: TGTGCCAGCAGCTTATCCGGGGGGGGCTCAGATACGCAGTATTTT.

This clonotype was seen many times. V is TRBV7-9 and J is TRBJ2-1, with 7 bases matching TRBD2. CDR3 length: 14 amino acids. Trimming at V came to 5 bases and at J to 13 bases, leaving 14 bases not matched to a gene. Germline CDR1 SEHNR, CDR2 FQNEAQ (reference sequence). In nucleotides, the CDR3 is TGTGCCAGCAGCCAAGCGGGATCCCCCGGCTTTCAGTTCTTC. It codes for CASSQAGSPGFQFF.

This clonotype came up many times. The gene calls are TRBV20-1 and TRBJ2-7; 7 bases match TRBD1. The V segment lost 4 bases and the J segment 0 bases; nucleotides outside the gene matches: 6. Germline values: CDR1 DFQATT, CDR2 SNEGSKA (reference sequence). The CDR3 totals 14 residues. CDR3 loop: CSAKGQIFSYEQYF. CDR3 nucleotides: TGCAGTGCTAAGGGACAGATATTCTCCTACGAGCAGTACTTC.

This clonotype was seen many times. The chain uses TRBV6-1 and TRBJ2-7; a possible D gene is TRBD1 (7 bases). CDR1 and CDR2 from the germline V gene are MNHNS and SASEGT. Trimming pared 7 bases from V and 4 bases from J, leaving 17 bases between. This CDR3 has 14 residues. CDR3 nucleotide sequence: TGTGCCAGCAAGGAGGGGGCCGAGGGGTACGAGCAGTACTTC. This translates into CASKEGAEGYEQYF.

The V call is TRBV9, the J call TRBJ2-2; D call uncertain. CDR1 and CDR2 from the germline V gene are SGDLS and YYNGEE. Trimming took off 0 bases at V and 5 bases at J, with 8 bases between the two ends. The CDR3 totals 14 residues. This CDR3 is CASSVASATGELFF. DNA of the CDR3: TGTGCCAGCAGCGTAGCCAGCGCGACCGGGGAGCTGTTTTTT.

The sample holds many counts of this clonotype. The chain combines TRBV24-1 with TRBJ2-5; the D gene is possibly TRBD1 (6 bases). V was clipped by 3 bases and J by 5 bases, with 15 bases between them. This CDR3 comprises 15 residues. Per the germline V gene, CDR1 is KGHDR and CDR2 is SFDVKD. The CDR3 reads CATSDPAQGRETQYF. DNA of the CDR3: TGTGCCACCAGTGATCCGGCACAGGGTCGGGAGACCCAGTACTTC.

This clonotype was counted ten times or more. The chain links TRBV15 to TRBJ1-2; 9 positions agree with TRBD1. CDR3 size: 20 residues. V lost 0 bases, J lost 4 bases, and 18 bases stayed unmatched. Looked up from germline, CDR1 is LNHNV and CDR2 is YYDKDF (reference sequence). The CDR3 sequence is CATSRDGSGQGGSFAYGYTF. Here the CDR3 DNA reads TGTGCCACCAGCAGAGATGGGTCGGGACAGGGAGGGTCTTTCGCCTATGGCTACACCTTC.

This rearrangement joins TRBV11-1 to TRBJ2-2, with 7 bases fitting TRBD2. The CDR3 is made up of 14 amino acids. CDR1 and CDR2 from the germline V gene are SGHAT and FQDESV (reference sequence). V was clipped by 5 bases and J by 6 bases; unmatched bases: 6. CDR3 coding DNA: TGTGCCAGCAGCCCCGCCCGGGGGGCCGGGGAGCTGTTTTTT. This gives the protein CASSPARGAGELFF.

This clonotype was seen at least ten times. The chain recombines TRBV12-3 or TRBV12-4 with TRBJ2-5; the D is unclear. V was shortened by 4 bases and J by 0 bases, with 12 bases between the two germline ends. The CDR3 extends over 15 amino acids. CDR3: CASSSPGPYQETQYF. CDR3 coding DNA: TGTGCCAGCAGTTCCCCAGGACCGTACCAAGAGACCCAGTACTTC.

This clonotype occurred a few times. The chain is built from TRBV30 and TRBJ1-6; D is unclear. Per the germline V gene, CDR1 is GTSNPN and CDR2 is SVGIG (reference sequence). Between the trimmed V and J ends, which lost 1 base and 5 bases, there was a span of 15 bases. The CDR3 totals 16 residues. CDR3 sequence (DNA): TGTGCCTGGAGTGCCCACGGAGGATCCAATAATTCACCCCTCCACTTT. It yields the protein CAWSAHGGSNNSPLHF.

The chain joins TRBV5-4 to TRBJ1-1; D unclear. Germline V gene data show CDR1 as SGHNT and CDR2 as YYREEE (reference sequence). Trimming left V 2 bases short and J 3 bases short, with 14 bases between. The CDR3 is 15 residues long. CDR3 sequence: CASSFLDPRDTEAFF. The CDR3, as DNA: TGTGCCAGCAGCTTTCTAGACCCGAGGGACACTGAAGCTTTCTTT.

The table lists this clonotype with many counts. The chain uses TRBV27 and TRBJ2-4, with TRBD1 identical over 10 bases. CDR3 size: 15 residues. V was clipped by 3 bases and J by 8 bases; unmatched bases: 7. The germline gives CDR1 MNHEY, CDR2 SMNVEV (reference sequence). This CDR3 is CASSFQGTGADIQYF. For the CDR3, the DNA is TGTGCCAGCAGTTTTCAAGGGACAGGGGCGGACATTCAGTACTTC.

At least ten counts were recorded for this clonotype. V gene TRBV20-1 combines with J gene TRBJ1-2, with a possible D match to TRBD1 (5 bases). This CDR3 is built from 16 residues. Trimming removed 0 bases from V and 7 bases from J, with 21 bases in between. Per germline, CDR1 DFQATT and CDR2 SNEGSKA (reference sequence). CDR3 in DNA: TGCAGTGCTAGAGAAAACATTTTGGGGGGATGGTCTGGCTACACCTTC. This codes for CSARENILGGWSGYTF.